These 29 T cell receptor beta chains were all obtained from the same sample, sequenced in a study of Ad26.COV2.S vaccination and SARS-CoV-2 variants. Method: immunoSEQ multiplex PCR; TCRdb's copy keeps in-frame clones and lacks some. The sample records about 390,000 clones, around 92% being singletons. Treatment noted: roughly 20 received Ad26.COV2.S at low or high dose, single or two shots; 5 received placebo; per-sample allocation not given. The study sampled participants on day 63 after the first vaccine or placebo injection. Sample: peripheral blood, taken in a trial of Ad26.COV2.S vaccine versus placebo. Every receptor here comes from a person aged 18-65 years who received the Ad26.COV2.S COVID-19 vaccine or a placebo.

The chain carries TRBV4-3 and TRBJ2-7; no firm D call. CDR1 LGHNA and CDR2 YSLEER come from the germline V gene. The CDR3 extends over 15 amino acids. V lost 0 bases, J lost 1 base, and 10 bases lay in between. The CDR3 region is CASSQDARSSYEQYF. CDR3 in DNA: TGCGCCAGCAGCCAAGACGCCAGAAGTTCCTACGAGCAGTACTTC.

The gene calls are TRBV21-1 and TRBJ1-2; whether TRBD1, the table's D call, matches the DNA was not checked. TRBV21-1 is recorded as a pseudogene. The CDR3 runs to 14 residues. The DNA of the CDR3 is TGTGCCAGCAGCAAATCCTACAGCATCTATGGCTACACCTTC. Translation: CASSKSYSIYGYTF.

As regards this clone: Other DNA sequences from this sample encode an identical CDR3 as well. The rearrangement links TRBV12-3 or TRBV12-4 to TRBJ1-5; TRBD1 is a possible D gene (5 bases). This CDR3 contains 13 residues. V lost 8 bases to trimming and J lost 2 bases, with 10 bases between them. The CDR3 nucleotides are TGTGCCAGCTCCGGGGGTGGCAATCAGCCCCAGCATTTT. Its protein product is CASSGGGNQPQHF.

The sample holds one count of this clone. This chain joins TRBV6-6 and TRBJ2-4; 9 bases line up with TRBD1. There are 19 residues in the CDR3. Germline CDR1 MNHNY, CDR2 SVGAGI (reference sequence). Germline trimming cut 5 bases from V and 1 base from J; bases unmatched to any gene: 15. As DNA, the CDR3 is TGTGCCAGCAGTCCCGGACAGGGGCGACTCCCCTTGGCCAAAAACATTCAGTACTTC. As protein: CASSPGQGRLPLAKNIQYF.

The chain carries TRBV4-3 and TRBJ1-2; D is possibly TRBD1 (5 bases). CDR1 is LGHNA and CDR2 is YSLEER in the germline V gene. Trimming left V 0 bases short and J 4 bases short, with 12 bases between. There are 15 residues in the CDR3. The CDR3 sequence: CASSQDPGDGYGYTF. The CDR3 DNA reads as TGCGCCAGCAGCCAAGATCCGGGGGATGGCTATGGCTACACCTTC.

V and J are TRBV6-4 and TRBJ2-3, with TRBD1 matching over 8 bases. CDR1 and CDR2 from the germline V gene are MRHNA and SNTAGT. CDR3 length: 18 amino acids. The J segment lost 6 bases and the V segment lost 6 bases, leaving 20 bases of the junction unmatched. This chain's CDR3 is CASSASAGGFDTFDTQYF. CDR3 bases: TGTGCCAGCAGCGCATCTGCAGGGGGCTTTGATACATTCGATACGCAGTATTTT.

CDR3 sequence reads: CASSTGPSGYEQYF. The CDR3, as DNA: TGTGCCAGCAGTACCGGGCCCAGCGGCTACGAGCAGTACTTC. This chain joins TRBV6-5 and TRBJ2-7; D may be TRBD2 (5 bases). Germline CDR1 is MNHEY and CDR2 is SVGAGI. CDR3 length: 14 residues. Trimming removed 5 bases at V and 3 bases at J, with 14 bases between.

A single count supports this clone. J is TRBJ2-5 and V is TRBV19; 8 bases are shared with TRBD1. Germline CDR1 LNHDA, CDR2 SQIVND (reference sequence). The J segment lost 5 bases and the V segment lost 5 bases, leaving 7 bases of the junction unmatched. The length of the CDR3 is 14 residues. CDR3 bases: TGTGCCAGTAGTGATGGACAGGGTTGGGAGACCCAGTACTTC. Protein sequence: CASSDGQGWETQYF. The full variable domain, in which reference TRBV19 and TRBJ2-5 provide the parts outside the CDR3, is DGGITQSPKYLFRKEGQNVTLSCEQNLNHDAMYWYRQDPGQGLRLIYYSQIVNDFQKGDIAEGYSVSREKKESFPLTVTSAQKNPTAFYLCASSDGQGWETQYFGPGTRLLVL.

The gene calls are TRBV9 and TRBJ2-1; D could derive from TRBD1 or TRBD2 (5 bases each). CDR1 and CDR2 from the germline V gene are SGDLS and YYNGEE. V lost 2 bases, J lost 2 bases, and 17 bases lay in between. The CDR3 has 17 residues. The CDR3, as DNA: TGTGCCAGCAGCGTTCAAACCGGGACCGGACCCTACAATGAGCAGTTCTTC. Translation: CASSVQTGTGPYNEQFF.

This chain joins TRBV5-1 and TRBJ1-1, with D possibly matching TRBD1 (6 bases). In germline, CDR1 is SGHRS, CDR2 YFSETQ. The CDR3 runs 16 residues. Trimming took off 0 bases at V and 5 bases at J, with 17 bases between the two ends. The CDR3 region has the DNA TGCGCCAGCAGCTTGGTGGCGGGGGGCTCGAGGACTGAAGCTTTCTTT. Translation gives CASSLVAGGSRTEAFF.

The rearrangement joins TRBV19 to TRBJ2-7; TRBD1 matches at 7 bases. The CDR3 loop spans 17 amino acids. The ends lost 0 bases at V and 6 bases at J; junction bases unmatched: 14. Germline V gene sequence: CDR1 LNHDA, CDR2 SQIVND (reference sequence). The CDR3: CASSIDLWHGQEGEQYF. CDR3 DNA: TGTGCCAGTAGTATAGATCTATGGCATGGACAGGAAGGCGAGCAGTACTTC.

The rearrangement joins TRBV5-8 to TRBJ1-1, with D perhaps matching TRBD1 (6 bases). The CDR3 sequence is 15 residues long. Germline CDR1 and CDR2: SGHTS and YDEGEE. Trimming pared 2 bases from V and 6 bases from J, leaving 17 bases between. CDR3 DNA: TGTGCCAGCAGCTTTTACAGGGCCGTGGGCGCTGAAGCTTTCTTT. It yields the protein CASSFYRAVGAEAFF.

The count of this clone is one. The CDR3 region is CASQLQGLSNTGELFF. The CDR3 coding sequence is TGTGCCAGCCAACTACAGGGGCTATCCAACACCGGGGAGCTGTTTTTT. The chain has TRBV18 and TRBJ2-2; 7 bases are a match to TRBD1. The germline CDR1 and CDR2 sequences are KGHSH and LQKENI. After removal of 8 bases from V and 2 bases from J, the junction contained 11 bases not matched to a gene. The CDR3 spans 16 residues.

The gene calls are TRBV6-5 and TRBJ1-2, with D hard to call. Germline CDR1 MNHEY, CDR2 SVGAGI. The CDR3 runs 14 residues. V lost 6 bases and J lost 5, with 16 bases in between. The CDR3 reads CASSYGGIGYGYTF. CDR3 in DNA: TGTGCCAGCAGCTACGGCGGGATAGGGTATGGCTACACCTTC.

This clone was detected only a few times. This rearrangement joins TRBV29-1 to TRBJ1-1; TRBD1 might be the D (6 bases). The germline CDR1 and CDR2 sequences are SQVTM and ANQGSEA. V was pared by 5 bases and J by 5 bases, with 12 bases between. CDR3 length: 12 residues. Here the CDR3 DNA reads TGCAGCGTTCTTCCAGGGGAAACTGAAGCTTTCTTT. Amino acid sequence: CSVLPGETEAFF.

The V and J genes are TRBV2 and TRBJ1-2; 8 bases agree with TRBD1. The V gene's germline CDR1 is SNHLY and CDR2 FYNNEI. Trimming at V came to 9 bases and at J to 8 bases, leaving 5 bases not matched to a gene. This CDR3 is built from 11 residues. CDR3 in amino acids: CASRTGSGYTF. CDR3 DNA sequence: TGTGCCAGTAGGACAGGGAGCGGCTACACCTTC.

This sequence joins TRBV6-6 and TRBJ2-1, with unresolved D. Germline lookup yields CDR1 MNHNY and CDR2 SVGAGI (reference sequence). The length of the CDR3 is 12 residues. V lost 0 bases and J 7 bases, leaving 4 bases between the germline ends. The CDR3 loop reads CASSYSRNEQFF. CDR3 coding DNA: TGTGCCAGCAGTTACTCGAGAAATGAGCAGTTCTTC.

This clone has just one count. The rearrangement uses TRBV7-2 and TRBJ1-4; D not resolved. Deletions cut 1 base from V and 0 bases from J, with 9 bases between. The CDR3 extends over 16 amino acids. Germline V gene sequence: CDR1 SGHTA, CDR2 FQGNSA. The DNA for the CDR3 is TGTGCCAGCAGCTTAGTCGGAGAAGCAACTAATGAAAAACTGTTTTTT. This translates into CASSLVGEATNEKLFF.

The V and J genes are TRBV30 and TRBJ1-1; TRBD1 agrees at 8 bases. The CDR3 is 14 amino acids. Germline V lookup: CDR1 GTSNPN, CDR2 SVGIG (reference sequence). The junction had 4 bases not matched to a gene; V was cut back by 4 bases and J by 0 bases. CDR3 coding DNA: TGTGCCTGGACGTCAGGGGGCCTGAACACTGAAGCTTTCTTT. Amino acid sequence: CAWTSGGLNTEAFF.

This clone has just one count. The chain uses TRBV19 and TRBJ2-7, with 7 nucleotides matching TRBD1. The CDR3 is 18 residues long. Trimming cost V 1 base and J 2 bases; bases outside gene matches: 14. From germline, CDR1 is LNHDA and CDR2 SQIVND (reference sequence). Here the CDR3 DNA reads TGTGCCAGTAGTATAGTTTCTGTTGGGGACAGCAAAGCCTACGAGCAGTACTTC. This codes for CASSIVSVGDSKAYEQYF.

CDR3 region: CTSSLGFASGGTDTQYF. CDR3 in DNA: TGCACCAGCAGCCTCGGGTTTGCTTCCGGCGGCACAGATACGCAGTATTTT. This chain links TRBV1 with TRBJ2-3; the DNA was not used to check the table's D call, TRBD2. TRBV1 is flagged as a pseudogene. CDR3 size: 17 residues.

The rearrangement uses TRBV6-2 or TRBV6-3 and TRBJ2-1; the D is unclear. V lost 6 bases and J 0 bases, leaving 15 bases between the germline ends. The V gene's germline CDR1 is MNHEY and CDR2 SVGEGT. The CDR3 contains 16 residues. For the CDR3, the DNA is TGTGCCAGCAGCTATGCCCCTTCCCCCTCCTACAATGAGCAGTTCTTC. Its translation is CASSYAPSPSYNEQFF.

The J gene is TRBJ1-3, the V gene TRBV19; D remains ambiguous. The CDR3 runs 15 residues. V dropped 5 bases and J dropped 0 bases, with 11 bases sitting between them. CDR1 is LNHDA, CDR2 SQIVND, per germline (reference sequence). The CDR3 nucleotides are TGTGCCAGTAGTCCGATGACCAACTCTGGAAACACCATATATTTT. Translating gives CASSPMTNSGNTIYF.

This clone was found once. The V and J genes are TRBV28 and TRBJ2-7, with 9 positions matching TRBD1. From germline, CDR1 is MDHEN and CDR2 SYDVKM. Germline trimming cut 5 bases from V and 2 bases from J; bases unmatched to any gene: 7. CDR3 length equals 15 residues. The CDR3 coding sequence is TGTGCCAGCAGTAGTACCGGGACAGGGACCTACGAGCAGTACTTC. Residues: CASSSTGTGTYEQYF.

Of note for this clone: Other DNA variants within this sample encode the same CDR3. CDR3 in amino acids: CASSPGTGNQPQHF. CDR3 coding DNA: TGTGCCAGCAGCCCCGGGACAGGGAATCAGCCCCAGCATTTT. The chain combines TRBV2 with TRBJ1-5; 9 bases are shared with TRBD1. Trimming at V came to 6 bases and at J to 4 bases, leaving 4 bases not matched to a gene. This CDR3 spans 14 amino acids. Germline CDR1 is SNHLY and CDR2 is FYNNEI.

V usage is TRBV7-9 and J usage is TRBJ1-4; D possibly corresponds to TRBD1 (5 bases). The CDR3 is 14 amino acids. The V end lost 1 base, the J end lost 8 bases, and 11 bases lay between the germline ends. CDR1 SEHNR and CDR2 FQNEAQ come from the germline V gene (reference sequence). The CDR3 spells CASSLDRFGEKLFF. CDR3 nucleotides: TGTGCCAGCAGCTTAGACAGGTTTGGAGAAAAACTGTTTTTT.

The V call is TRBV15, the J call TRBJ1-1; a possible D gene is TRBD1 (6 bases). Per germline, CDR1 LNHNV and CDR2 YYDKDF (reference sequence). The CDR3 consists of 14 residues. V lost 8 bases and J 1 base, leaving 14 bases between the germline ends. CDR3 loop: CATGPRGANTEAFF. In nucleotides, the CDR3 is TGTGCCACCGGACCCAGGGGCGCGAACACTGAAGCTTTCTTT.

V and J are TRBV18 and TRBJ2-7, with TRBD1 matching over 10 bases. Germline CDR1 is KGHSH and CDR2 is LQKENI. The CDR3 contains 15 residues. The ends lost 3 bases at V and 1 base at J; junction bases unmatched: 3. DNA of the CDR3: TGTGCCAGCTCACCGACGGACAGGGGGTCCTACGAGCAGTACTTC. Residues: CASSPTDRGSYEQYF.

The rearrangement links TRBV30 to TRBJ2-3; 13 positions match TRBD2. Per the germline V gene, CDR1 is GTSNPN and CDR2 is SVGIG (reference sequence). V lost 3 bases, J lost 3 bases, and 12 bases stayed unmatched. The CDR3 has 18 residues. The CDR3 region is CAWRRPGLAGSHTDTQYF. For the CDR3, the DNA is TGTGCCTGGAGGAGGCCGGGACTAGCGGGGAGTCATACAGATACGCAGTATTTT.